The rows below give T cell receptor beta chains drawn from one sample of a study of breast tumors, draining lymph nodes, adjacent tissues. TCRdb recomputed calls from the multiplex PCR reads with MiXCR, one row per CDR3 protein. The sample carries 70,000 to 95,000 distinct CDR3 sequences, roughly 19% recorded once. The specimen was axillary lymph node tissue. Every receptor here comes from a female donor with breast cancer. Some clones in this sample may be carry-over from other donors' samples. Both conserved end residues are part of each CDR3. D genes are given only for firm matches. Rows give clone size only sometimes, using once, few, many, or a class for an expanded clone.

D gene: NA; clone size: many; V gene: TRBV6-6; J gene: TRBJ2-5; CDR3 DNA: TGTGCCAGCAGTTACTCGTATGGGGGCGCGGAGACCCAGTACTTC; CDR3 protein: CASSYSYGGAETQYF
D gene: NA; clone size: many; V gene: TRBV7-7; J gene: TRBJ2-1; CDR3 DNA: TGTGCTAGCAGCTTTAATATTCAGGGGCCGGTAAGCAATGAGCAGTTCTTC; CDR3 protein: CASSFNIQGPVSNEQFF
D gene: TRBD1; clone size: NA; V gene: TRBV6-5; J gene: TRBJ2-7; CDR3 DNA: TGTGCCAGCAGTTACTCGGGGACAGGGCGATGCGAGCAATACTTC; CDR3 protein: CASSYSGTGRCEQYF
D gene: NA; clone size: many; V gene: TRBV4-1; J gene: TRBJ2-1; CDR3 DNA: TGCGCCAGCAGCCACGCCGGGGGCTACAATGAGCAGTTCTTC; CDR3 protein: CASSHAGGYNEQFF
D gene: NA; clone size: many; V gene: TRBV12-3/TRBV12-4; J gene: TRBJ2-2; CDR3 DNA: TGTGCCAGCCAAGGAGCGAACACCGGGGAGCTGTTTTTT; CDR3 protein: CASQGANTGELFF
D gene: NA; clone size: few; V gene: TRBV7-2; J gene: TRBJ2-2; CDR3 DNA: TGTGCCAGCAGCCCCCTATTCGGTTCGGAGCTGTTTTTT; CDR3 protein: CASSPLFGSELFF
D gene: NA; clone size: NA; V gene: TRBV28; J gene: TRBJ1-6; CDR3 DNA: TGTGCCAGCAGTTTAGGAGGGAACAGGAATTCACCCCTCCACTTT; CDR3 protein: CASSLGGNRNSPLHF
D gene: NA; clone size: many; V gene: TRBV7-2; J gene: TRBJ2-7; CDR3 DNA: TGTGCCAGCAGCTTAGATTACAACTCCTACGAGCAGTACTTC; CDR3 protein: CASSLDYNSYEQYF
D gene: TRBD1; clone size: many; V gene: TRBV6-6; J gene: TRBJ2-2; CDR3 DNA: TGTGCCAGCAGCTCGGACAGGGTGCGGACCGGGGAGCTGTTTTTT; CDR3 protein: CASSSDRVRTGELFF
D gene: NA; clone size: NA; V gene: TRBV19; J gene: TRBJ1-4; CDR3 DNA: TGTGCCAGTAGTATGGGGGGCCAAAATAATGAAACACGGTTTTTT; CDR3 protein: CASSMGGQNNETRFF
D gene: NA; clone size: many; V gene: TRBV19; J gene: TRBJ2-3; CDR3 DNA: TGTGCCAGTACCCAGGGGCAGGGGACAGATACGCAGTATTTT; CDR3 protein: CASTQGQGTDTQYF
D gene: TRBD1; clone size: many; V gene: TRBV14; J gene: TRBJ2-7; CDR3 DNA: TGTGCCAGCAGCTTACGAACAGGGGCCTACGAGCAGTACTTC; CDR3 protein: CASSLRTGAYEQYF
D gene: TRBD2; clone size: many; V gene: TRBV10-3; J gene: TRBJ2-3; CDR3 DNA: TGTGCCATCAGTGAACGGGGTAGCGGGAGTAACACAGATACGCAGTATTTT; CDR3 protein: CAISERGSGSNTDTQYF
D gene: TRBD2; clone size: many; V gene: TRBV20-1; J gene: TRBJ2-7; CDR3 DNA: TGCAGTGCTAGGGGCCAAGCGGGAGGTGAAGAGCAGTACTTC; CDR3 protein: CSARGQAGGEEQYF
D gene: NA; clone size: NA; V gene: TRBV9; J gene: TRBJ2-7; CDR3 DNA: TGTGCAAGCAGCCAAGTAGGAGCAAGCGAGCAGTACTTC; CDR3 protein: CASSQVGASEQYF
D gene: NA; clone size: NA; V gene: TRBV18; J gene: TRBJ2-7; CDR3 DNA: TGTGCCAGCTCACCAACAGGGCAGTACGAGCAGTACTTC; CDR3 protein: CASSPTGQYEQYF
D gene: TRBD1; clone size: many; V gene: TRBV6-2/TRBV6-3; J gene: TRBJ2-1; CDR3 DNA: TGTGCCAGCAGTCCGGACAGGGCCCCCTACAATGAGCAGTTCTTC; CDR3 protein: CASSPDRAPYNEQFF
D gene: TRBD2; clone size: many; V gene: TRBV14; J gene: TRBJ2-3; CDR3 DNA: TGTGCCAGCAGCCATGACAGCGGGAGGAGGTCAGATACGCAGTATTTT; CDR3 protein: CASSHDSGRRSDTQYF
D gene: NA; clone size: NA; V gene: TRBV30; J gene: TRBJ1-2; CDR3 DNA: TGTGCCTGGAGTGTTGGGGGTGGCTACACCTTC; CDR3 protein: CAWSVGGGYTF
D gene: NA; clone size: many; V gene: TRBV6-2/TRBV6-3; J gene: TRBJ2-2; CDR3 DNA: TGTGCCAGCAGTTACGATTGGGCATACCCCGGGGAGCTGTTTTTT; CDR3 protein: CASSYDWAYPGELFF
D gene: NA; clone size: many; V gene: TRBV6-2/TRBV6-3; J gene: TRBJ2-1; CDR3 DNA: TGTGCCAGCAGTTACTCTGCGACGGGGAACAATGAGCAGTTCTTC; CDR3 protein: CASSYSATGNNEQFF
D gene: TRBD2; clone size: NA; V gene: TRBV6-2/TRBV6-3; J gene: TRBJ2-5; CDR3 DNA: TGTGCCAGCAGTTACGGATCAGCGGGAGGGGGAGAGACCCAGTACTTC; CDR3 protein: CASSYGSAGGGETQYF
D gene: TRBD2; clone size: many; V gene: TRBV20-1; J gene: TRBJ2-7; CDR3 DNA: TGCAGTGCCAAAGCACTGGGACTACGAGACCAGTACTTC; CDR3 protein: CSAKALGLRDQYF
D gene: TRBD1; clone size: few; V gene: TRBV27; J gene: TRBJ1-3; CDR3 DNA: TGTGCCAGCAGTTTATTTAGGGGGCTTGGAAACACCATATATTTT; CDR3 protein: CASSLFRGLGNTIYF
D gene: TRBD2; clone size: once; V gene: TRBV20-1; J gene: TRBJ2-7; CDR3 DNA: TGCAGTGCTAGAGAGGCTAGCGGGAGTTCCTACGAGCAGTACTTC; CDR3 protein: CSAREASGSSYEQYF
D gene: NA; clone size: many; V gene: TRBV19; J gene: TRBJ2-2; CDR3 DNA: TGTGCCAGTAGTATAGTAGGCTTGGGTTACGCGGAGCTGTTTTTT; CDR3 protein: CASSIVGLGYAELFF
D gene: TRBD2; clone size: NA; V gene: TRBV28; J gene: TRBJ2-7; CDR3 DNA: TGTGCCAGCAGTCGACTAGCGGGCCTTTCGGGACTCTCCTACGAGCAGTACTTC; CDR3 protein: CASSRLAGLSGLSYEQYF
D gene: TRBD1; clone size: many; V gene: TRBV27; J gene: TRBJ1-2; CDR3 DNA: TGTGCCAGCAGTAGGGGGCGCTCCTATGGCTACACCTTC; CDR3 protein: CASSRGRSYGYTF
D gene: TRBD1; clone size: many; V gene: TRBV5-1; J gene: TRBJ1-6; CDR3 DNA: TGCGCCAGCAGCCCTGAGGCAGGGGGCTATAATTCACCCCTCCACTTT; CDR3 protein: CASSPEAGGYNSPLHF
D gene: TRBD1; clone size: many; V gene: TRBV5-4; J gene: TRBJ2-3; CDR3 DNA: TGTGCCAGCAGCTTGCGACAGGGGCGTACGCAGTATTTT; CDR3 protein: CASSLRQGRTQYF
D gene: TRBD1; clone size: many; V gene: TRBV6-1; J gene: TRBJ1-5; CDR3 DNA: TGTGCCAGCAGTCCGGGACAGGGGTCGCGGCCCCAGCATTTT; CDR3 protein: CASSPGQGSRPQHF
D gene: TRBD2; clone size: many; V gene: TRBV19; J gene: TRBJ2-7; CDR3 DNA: TGTGCCAGTAAAGCGGCGGGGGAAGGAACCTACGAGCAGTACTTC; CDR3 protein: CASKAAGEGTYEQYF
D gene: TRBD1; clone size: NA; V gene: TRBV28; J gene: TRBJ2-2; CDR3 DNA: TGTGCCAGCAGCAGTTTACCCGGGACAGGGGTTAACACCGGGGAGCTGTTTTTT; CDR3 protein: CASSSLPGTGVNTGELFF
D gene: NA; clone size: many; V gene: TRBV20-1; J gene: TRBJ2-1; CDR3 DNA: TGCAGTGCTAGAGGTTTCCGAAAACTCGATGAGCAGTTCTTC; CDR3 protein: CSARGFRKLDEQFF
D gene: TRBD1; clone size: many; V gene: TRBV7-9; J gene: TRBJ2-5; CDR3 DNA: TGTGCCAGCAGCTCTAGGACAGGGGGCTTAGAGACCCAGTACTTC; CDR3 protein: CASSSRTGGLETQYF
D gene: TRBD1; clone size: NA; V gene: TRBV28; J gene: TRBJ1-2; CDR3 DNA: TGTGCCAGCAGTTTACCGGGACAGACTAACTATGGCTACACCTTC; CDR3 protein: CASSLPGQTNYGYTF
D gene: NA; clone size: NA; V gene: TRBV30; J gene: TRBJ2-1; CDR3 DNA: TGTGCCTGGGGGGTAGCCTCCTACAATGAGCAGTTCTTC; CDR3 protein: CAWGVASYNEQFF
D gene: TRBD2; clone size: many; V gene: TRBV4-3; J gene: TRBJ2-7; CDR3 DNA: TGCGCCAGCAGCCAAGATCTTCACGCCGGGACTAGCTCCTACGAGCAGTACTTC; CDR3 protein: CASSQDLHAGTSSYEQYF
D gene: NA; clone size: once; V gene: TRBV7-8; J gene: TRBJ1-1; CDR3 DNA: TGTGCCAGCAGCCCGAACCTGAACACTGAAGCTTTCTTT; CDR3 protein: CASSPNLNTEAFF
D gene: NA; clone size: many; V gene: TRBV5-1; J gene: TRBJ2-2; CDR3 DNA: TGCGCCAGCAGCTTTGAACTAGGACTGCTGGCGGGGACCGGGGAGCTGTTTTTT; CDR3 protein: CASSFELGLLAGTGELFF
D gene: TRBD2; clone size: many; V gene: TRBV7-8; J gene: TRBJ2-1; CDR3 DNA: TGTGCCAGCGCTAGCGGCTACAATGAGCAGTTCTTC; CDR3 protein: CASASGYNEQFF
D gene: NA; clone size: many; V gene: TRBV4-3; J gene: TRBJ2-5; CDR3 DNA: TGCGCCAGCAGCCAAGACAGGGAAGAGACCCAGTACTTC; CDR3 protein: CASSQDREETQYF
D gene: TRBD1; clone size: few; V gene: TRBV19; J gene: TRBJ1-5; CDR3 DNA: TGTGCCAGTGGGGACAGAATCAATCAGCCCCAGCATTTT; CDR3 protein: CASGDRINQPQHF
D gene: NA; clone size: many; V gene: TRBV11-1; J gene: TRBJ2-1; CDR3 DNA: TGTGCCAGCCAAAGCCCCGGGGCCATAAAGGAAGGTGAGCAGTTCTTC; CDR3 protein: CASQSPGAIKEGEQFF
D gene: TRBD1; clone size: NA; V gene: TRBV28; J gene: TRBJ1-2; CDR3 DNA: TGTGCCAGCAGTGTGTACCGGACAGGGGGAGGCTATGGCTACACCTTC; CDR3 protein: CASSVYRTGGGYGYTF
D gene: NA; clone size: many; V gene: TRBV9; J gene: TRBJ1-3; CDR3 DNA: TGTGCCAGCAGCGTAGAGGCCCGAGGGGGGATTGGAGGAAACACCATATATTTT; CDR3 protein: CASSVEARGGIGGNTIYF
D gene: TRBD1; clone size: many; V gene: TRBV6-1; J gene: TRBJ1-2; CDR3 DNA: TGTGCCAGCGGCCCAGGGGGCAGTGGCTACACCTTC; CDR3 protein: CASGPGGSGYTF
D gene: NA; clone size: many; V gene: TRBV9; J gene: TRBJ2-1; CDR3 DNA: TGTGCCAGCAGCCGCGTCACGGGGGACAATGAGCAGTTCTTC; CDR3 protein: CASSRVTGDNEQFF
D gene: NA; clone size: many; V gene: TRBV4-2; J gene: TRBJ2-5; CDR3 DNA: TGTGCCAGCAGCCGGGACGGTCAAGAGACCCAGTACTTC; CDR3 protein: CASSRDGQETQYF
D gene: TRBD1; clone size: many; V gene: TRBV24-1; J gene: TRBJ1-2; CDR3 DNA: TGTGCCACCAGTTCCTCAGGGGGCGCGGTCTATGGCTACACCTTC; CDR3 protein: CATSSSGGAVYGYTF
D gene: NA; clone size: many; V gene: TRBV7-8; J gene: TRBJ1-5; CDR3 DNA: TGTGCCAGCAGCCGCGACGGGGGAAGAAGCGGTCAGCCCCAGCATTTT; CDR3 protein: CASSRDGGRSGQPQHF
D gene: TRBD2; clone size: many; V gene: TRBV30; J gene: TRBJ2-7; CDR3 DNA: TGTGCCTGGAGGATAGCGGGAGAAGCCCCGAGTGAGTACTTC; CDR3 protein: CAWRIAGEAPSEYF
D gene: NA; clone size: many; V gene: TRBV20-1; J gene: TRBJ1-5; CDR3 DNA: TGCAGTGCTAGGGAGGGGACAAGGCTTCAGCCCCAGCATTTT; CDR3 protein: CSAREGTRLQPQHF